This entry is about one TCR beta chain. This sample stems from a study of blood T cell repertoires in COVID-19. Study as a whole: Samples of COVID-19 (acute and convalescent) were obtained from the United States, Italy and Spain. PBMCs, B-cell-depleted T cells, or T cells provided the cDNA or gDNA that made up the material.

Sequencing was performed with immunoSEQ multiplex PCR; in TCRdb, only in-frame clones are kept and a portion is missing. This table holds roughly 440,000 clones, about 91% found once. V was cut by 4 bases and J by 7 bases, with 12 bases left in between. The CDR3 sequence is 13 residues long. CDR1 is SGDLS, CDR2 YYNGEE, per germline. This sequence originates from a woman between 45 and 65 years old with COVID-19, enrolled during active disease. The V and J genes are TRBV9 and TRBJ1-5, with D unclear. The specimen was peripheral blood. This chain's CDR3 is CASSPDGRQPQHF. DNA for the CDR3: TGTGCCAGCAGCCCCGACGGGAGGCAGCCCCAGCATTTT.